The rows below give T cell receptor beta chains drawn from one sample of a study of beta chain features in type 1 diabetes. This table comes from immunoSEQ multiplex PCR, and its TCRdb copy is limited to in-frame clones, with some not included. The sample has approximately 140,000 clones, less than 10% seen once; the top ten hold about 0.6%. The sequenced material came from central memory CD4+ T cells from blood. Receptor source: a woman between 40 and 55 years old in good health. Both conserved end residues are part of each CDR3. Each record gives: CDR3 protein, CDR3 DNA, J gene, D gene, clone size, V gene, CDR3 length. D genes are given only for firm matches. Some rows mark clone size as missing; the rest say once, few, many or name a class of expanded clone.

CDR3 protein: CASSIPNRGLDEAFF
CDR3 DNA: TGTGCCAGTAGTATTCCGAACAGGGGGTTGGATGAAGCTTTCTTT
J gene: TRBJ1-1
D gene: TRBD1
clone size: NA
V gene: TRBV19
CDR3 length: 15

CDR3 protein: CASSRTAGVSTDTQYF
CDR3 DNA: TGTGCCAGCAGCCGGACAGCGGGGGTTAGCACAGATACGCAGTATTTT
J gene: TRBJ2-3
D gene: TRBD2
clone size: few
V gene: TRBV4-1
CDR3 length: 16

CDR3 protein: CASSVEAGGGANVLTF
CDR3 DNA: TGTGCCAGCAGCGTAGAGGCGGGTGGTGGGGCCAACGTCCTGACTTTC
J gene: TRBJ2-6
D gene: NA
clone size: NA
V gene: TRBV9
CDR3 length: 16

CDR3 protein: CASSLVDRGAGELFF
CDR3 DNA: TGCGCCAGCAGCTTGGTGGACAGGGGAGCCGGGGAGCTGTTTTTT
J gene: TRBJ2-2
D gene: TRBD1
clone size: few
V gene: TRBV5-1
CDR3 length: 15

CDR3 protein: CASSPQDGLNTEAFF
CDR3 DNA: TGCGCCAGCAGTCCTCAGGATGGCTTGAACACTGAAGCTTTCTTT
J gene: TRBJ1-1
D gene: NA
clone size: few
V gene: TRBV5-1
CDR3 length: 15

CDR3 protein: CASTEGPSRTGGAYGYTF
CDR3 DNA: TGTGCCAGCACCGAGGGTCCCTCAAGAACAGGGGGCGCATATGGCTACACCTTC
J gene: TRBJ1-2
D gene: TRBD1
clone size: NA
V gene: TRBV9
CDR3 length: 18

CDR3 protein: CASSQLRTGGTDTQYF
CDR3 DNA: TGTGCCAGCAGCCAACTTCGGACAGGAGGCACAGATACGCAGTATTTT
J gene: TRBJ2-3
D gene: TRBD1
clone size: NA
V gene: TRBV7-9
CDR3 length: 16

CDR3 protein: CASSVSPLEETQYF
CDR3 DNA: TGTGCCAGCAGCGTATCCCCTCTTGAAGAGACCCAGTACTTC
J gene: TRBJ2-5
D gene: NA
clone size: few
V gene: TRBV9
CDR3 length: 14

CDR3 protein: CASSLDHREAFF
CDR3 DNA: TGTGCCAGCAGCTTAGATCATAGAGAAGCTTTCTTT
J gene: TRBJ1-1
D gene: NA
clone size: NA
V gene: TRBV11-2
CDR3 length: 12

CDR3 protein: CASTELAGAYEQYF
CDR3 DNA: TGTGCCAGCACCGAACTAGCGGGTGCCTACGAGCAGTACTTC
J gene: TRBJ2-7
D gene: TRBD2
clone size: NA
V gene: TRBV6-1
CDR3 length: 14

CDR3 protein: CASSLLAGTSTDTQYF
CDR3 DNA: TGTGCCAGCAGCCTGTTAGCGGGGACTAGCACAGATACGCAGTATTTT
J gene: TRBJ2-3
D gene: TRBD2
clone size: many
V gene: TRBV13
CDR3 length: 16

CDR3 protein: CASSQERGNTIYF
CDR3 DNA: TGCGCCAGCAGCCAAGAACGGGGGAACACCATATATTTT
J gene: TRBJ1-3
D gene: NA
clone size: NA
V gene: TRBV4-3
CDR3 length: 13

CDR3 protein: CASSVVLDTQYF
CDR3 DNA: TGTGCCAGCAGCGTAGTCTTGGATACGCAGTATTTT
J gene: TRBJ2-3
D gene: NA
clone size: few
V gene: TRBV9
CDR3 length: 12

CDR3 protein: CASSLRWTGAPREQYF
CDR3 DNA: TGTGCCAGCAGCTTGAGGTGGACAGGGGCCCCCCGAGAGCAGTACTTC
J gene: TRBJ2-5
D gene: TRBD1
clone size: few
V gene: TRBV5-6
CDR3 length: 16

CDR3 protein: CASFSGTGGSPLHF
CDR3 DNA: TGTGCCAGCTTTTCCGGGACAGGGGGTTCACCCCTCCACTTT
J gene: TRBJ1-6
D gene: TRBD1
clone size: NA
V gene: TRBV18
CDR3 length: 14

CDR3 protein: CASSLQGYTEAFF
CDR3 DNA: TGTGCCAGCAGTTTACAGGGCTATACTGAAGCTTTCTTT
J gene: TRBJ1-1
D gene: NA
clone size: few
V gene: TRBV27
CDR3 length: 13

CDR3 protein: CASSLQGRLEQYF
CDR3 DNA: TGTGCCAGCAGCTTACAGGGGCGCCTCGAGCAGTACTTC
J gene: TRBJ2-7
D gene: NA
clone size: NA
V gene: TRBV7-2
CDR3 length: 13

CDR3 protein: CASSEVRTGTEQYF
CDR3 DNA: TGTGCCAGCAGTGAGGTCCGAACAGGAACCGAGCAGTACTTC
J gene: TRBJ2-7
D gene: NA
clone size: few
V gene: TRBV2
CDR3 length: 14

CDR3 protein: CASSPTSQTGEQYF
CDR3 DNA: TGTGCCAGCAGTCCGACCTCCCAAACGGGCGAGCAGTACTTC
J gene: TRBJ2-7
D gene: NA
clone size: NA
V gene: TRBV27
CDR3 length: 14

CDR3 protein: CASSLAGNSNQPQHF
CDR3 DNA: TGTGCCAGCAGCTTGGCGGGAAATAGCAATCAGCCCCAGCATTTT
J gene: TRBJ1-5
D gene: NA
clone size: NA
V gene: TRBV5-5
CDR3 length: 15

CDR3 protein: CAATSGRDEQYF
CDR3 DNA: TGTGCAGCCACAAGCGGTAGAGACGAGCAGTACTTC
J gene: TRBJ2-7
D gene: NA
clone size: few
V gene: TRBV2
CDR3 length: 12

CDR3 protein: CASSLADRWQGGIQYF
CDR3 DNA: TGTGCCAGCAGCTTAGCGGATCGATGGCAGGGAGGCATTCAGTACTTC
J gene: TRBJ2-4
D gene: NA
clone size: NA
V gene: TRBV11-2
CDR3 length: 16